This T cell receptor (beta chain) appears in the sequencing data of a study of CD8+CD57+ T cells in acquired aplastic anemia. Study-wide background: Sorted CD4+ and CD8+ cells yielded about 3.1 ug of DNA on average. Healthy donor CD4+ samples were sequenced to a depth that averaged approximately 9.9 million reads.

Study findings and constraints: Patients versus controls showed no significant CD8+ Simpson's diversity difference. Sharing between patients and controls was observed for over 25 CD8+ CDR3 sequences.

TCR beta VDJ combinations and CDR3 sequences were profiled from genomic DNA. Via MiXCR, TCRdb re-called the reads, giving one row per CDR3 protein. The sample carries hundreds of thousands of distinct CDR3 sequences, roughly 68% recorded once. In the case of this clonotype: As yet, its antigen is unknown.

CDR1 DFQATT and CDR2 SNEGSKA come from the germline V gene (reference sequence). The CDR3 is 14 residues long. The V end was cut by 7 bases, the J end by 6 bases, with 21 bases between. The TCR was taken from a human donor in good health, serving as a control. The sample was sorted CD4+, CD8+, or CD8+CD57+ T cells (not recorded which) from PBMCs. The V gene is TRBV20-1, the J gene TRBJ1-1; TRBD1 is a possible D gene (6 bases). DNA of the CDR3: TGCAGTGGCCTCTTCAGCGGGGGGGCTTCTGAAGCTTTCTTT. This translates into CSGLFSGGASEAFF.